These 18 T cell receptor beta chains came from one sample sequenced in a study of blood T cell repertoires in COVID-19 (dated by TCRdb to the early 2020s). The library was generated by the immunoSEQ multiplex PCR assay. TCRdb took over this immuneACCESS table, retaining in-frame rearrangements with V and J assigned. Such tables are incomplete; in checked studies, under half of the missing clones stem from an unresolved V gene, and the remainder is unexplained. This sample gives about 130,000 clones in total; roughly 88% of them show up just once. The biggest ten clones account for about a tenth of the sample. Sequencing used peripheral blood. These receptors all stem from a man in his fifties with acute or convalescent COVID-19.

This chain connects TRBV5-1 to TRBJ2-1; 8 bases match TRBD1. The CDR3 consists of 19 residues. With 0 bases clipped from V and 8 bases from J, the junction kept 19 bases outside the gene matches. Germline loops: CDR1 SGHRS, CDR2 YFSETQ. CDR3 region: CASSLVRDAGQELLDEQFF. CDR3 sequence (DNA): TGCGCCAGCAGCTTGGTGCGTGACGCGGGACAGGAACTCTTAGATGAGCAGTTCTTC. Together with reference TRBV5-1 and TRBJ2-1, the CDR3 gives the full variable domain: KAGVTQTPRYLIKTRGQQVTLSCSPISGHRSVSWYQQTPGQGLQFLFEYFSETQRNKGNFPGRFSGRQFSNSRSEMNVSTLELGDSALYLCASSLVRDAGQELLDEQFFGPGTRLTVL.

The chain uses TRBV10-3 and TRBJ2-2; D is uncertain. The germline gives CDR1 ENHRY, CDR2 SYGVKD. The V gene lost 0 bases and the J gene lost 5 bases, with 10 bases spanning the gap. The CDR3 covers 15 residues. This CDR3 is CAISESLVGTGELFF. The CDR3, as DNA: TGTGCCATCAGTGAGTCGTTGGTCGGGACCGGGGAGCTGTTTTTT.

V is TRBV7-6 and J is TRBJ1-1, with TRBD1 matching over 7 bases. The CDR3 sequence is 15 residues long. The germline CDR1 and CDR2 sequences are SGHVS and FNYEAQ. With 3 bases clipped from V and 0 bases from J, the junction kept 4 bases outside the gene matches. CDR3 sequence: CASSFSGQLNTEAFF. In DNA form, the CDR3 reads TGTGCCAGCAGCTTCTCGGGACAGTTGAACACTGAAGCTTTCTTT.

The chain carries TRBV5-1 and TRBJ1-2; D possibly corresponds to TRBD1 (5 bases). Trimming removed 0 bases at V and 8 bases at J, with 8 bases between. The germline CDR1 and CDR2 sequences are SGHRS and YFSETQ. This CDR3 comprises 12 residues. The CDR3 bases are TGCGCCAGCAGCTTGGCCCAGGGAGGCTACACCTTC. As protein: CASSLAQGGYTF.

J is TRBJ1-1 and V is TRBV28; 7 bases align to TRBD1. V shed 5 bases and J 4 bases; nucleotides not matched to a gene: 10. Germline CDR1 reads MDHEN; CDR2 reads SYDVKM. The CDR3 runs 15 residues. CDR3 DNA: TGTGCCAGCAGTCCCGGGGGAGCAGGGGGCACTGAAGCTTTCTTT. This encodes CASSPGGAGGTEAFF.

The CDR3 loop reads CASSEGWGDQPQHF. The CDR3 region has the DNA TGTGCCAGCAGTGAGGGGTGGGGCGATCAGCCCCAGCATTTT. The chain recombines TRBV2 with TRBJ1-5; possibly TRBD1 for D (5 bases). V was cut by 3 bases and J by 5 bases, with 11 bases left in between. CDR3 length equals 14 residues. Germline V gene sequence: CDR1 SNHLY, CDR2 FYNNEI. Full variable domain (missing parts from reference TRBV2 and TRBJ1-5): EPEVTQTPSHQVTQMGQEVILRCVPISNHLYFYWYRQILGQKVEFLVSFYNNEISEKSEIFDDQFSVERPDGSNFTLKIRSTKLEDSAMYFCASSEGWGDQPQHFGDGTRLSIL.

The gene calls are TRBV11-2 and TRBJ2-5; tentative D call: TRBD1 (6 bases). Trimming stripped 4 bases from V and 7 bases from J, with 19 bases between. Per the germline V gene, CDR1 is SGHAT and CDR2 is FQNNGV. The CDR3 length is 15 residues. CDR3 loop: CASSSPPGHRGTQYF. CDR3 DNA sequence: TGTGCCAGCAGCTCCCCGCCGGGACACCGAGGGACCCAGTACTTC.

Worth noting for this clone: One end of the junction does not line up with germline, which may come from a read error. The chain employs TRBV5-1 and TRBJ2-1, with unresolved D. Germline V gene data show CDR1 as SGHRS and CDR2 as YFSETQ. The CDR3 totals 17 residues. The CDR3, as DNA: TGCGCCAGCAGCTTACCCCCCCCTAGAACTTCCTCCAATGAGCAGTTCTTC. It encodes CASSLPPPRTSSNEQFF.

The chain employs TRBV19 and TRBJ2-1; 8 bases are a match to TRBD1. Losses at the gene ends were 5 bases for V and 1 base for J; bases not matched to a gene: 4. This CDR3 is built from 15 residues. The germline CDR1 and CDR2 sequences are LNHDA and SQIVND (reference sequence). In DNA form, the CDR3 reads TGTGCCAGTAGTCTGCGACAGGGGTCCTACAATGAGCAGTTCTTC. Translation gives CASSLRQGSYNEQFF.

This clone was observed a handful of times. The chain is built from TRBV7-9 and TRBJ1-1; unclear D gene. In germline, CDR1 is SEHNR, CDR2 FQNEAQ (reference sequence). The CDR3 sequence is 12 residues long. V lost 9 bases and J lost 1, with 9 bases in between. The CDR3 spells CASTEKNTEAFF. For the CDR3, the DNA is TGTGCCAGTACGGAGAAGAACACTGAAGCTTTCTTT.

V is TRBV29-1 and J is TRBJ2-3, with 11 bases fitting TRBD2. The germline gives CDR1 SQVTM, CDR2 ANQGSEA. The J segment lost 1 base and the V segment lost 6 bases, leaving 3 bases of the junction unmatched. This CDR3 is 14 amino acids long. CDR3 DNA: TGCAGCGTCTCTAGCGGGGGGCGCACAGATACGCAGTATTTT. Translation gives CSVSSGGRTDTQYF.

This CDR3 reads CASSLSFSTYEQYF. The CDR3 DNA sequence: TGTGCCAGCAGTTTATCGTTTAGTACCTACGAGCAGTACTTC. V is TRBV27 and J is TRBJ2-7; D is ambiguous. This CDR3 spans 14 amino acids. Germline CDR1 and CDR2: MNHEY and SMNVEV (reference sequence). Deletions cut 0 bases from V and 2 bases from J, with 8 bases between.

J is TRBJ1-5 and V is TRBV7-2; D remains ambiguous. V lost 1 base, J lost 0 bases, and 10 bases lay in between. The CDR3 is made up of 16 amino acids. Looked up from germline, CDR1 is SGHTA and CDR2 is FQGNSA. For the CDR3, the DNA is TGTGCCAGCAGCTTAGGTTCAGTATATAGCAATCAGCCCCAGCATTTT. Its translation is CASSLGSVYSNQPQHF.

This clone showed up just a few times. This sequence joins TRBV2 and TRBJ1-2; D remains ambiguous. Trimming shortened V by 6 bases and J by 8 bases, and 13 bases separated the two germline ends. The V gene's germline CDR1 is SNHLY and CDR2 FYNNEI. The CDR3 extends over 12 amino acids. The CDR3 here is CASSRGPRGYTF. The CDR3 DNA reads TGTGCCAGCAGCCGTGGCCCACGAGGCTACACCTTC. The full variable domain, rest sourced from reference TRBV2 and TRBJ1-2, is EPEVTQTPSHQVTQMGQEVILRCVPISNHLYFYWYRQILGQKVEFLVSFYNNEISEKSEIFDDQFSVERPDGSNFTLKIRSTKLEDSAMYFCASSRGPRGYTFGSGTRLTVV.

This clone was recorded only once. V and J are TRBV6-6 and TRBJ2-5, with 7 bases identical to TRBD1. CDR3 size: 14 residues. Germline-derived CDR1 and CDR2 are MNHNY and SVGAGI (reference sequence). J was trimmed by 1 base and V by 6 bases; bases with no gene match: 5. CDR3 in amino acids: CASRAPGGQETQYF. For the CDR3, the DNA is TGTGCCAGCAGAGCCCCAGGGGGCCAAGAGACCCAGTACTTC.

This chain links TRBV14 with TRBJ1-6, with D possibly TRBD1 on 6 matching bases. The V end lost 3 bases, the J end lost 9 bases, and 12 bases lay between the germline ends. The CDR3 runs to 14 residues. Germline V gives CDR1 SGHDN, CDR2 FVKESK. CDR3 coding DNA: TGTGCCAGCAGCCAGTGGACAGAGGGTTCACCCCTCCACTTT. This gives the protein CASSQWTEGSPLHF. Together with reference TRBV14 and TRBJ1-6, the CDR3 gives the full variable domain: EAGVTQFPSHSVIEKGQTVTLRCDPISGHDNLYWYRRVMGKEIKFLLHFVKESKQDESGMPNNRFLAERTGGTYSTLKVQPAELEDSGVYFCASSQWTEGSPLHFGNGTRLTVT.

CDR3 sequence: CASIGGSSNQPQHF. The CDR3 DNA sequence: TGTGCCAGCATCGGAGGAAGTAGCAATCAGCCCCAGCATTTT. V gene TRBV6-5 combines with J gene TRBJ1-5; D is unresolved. V shed 7 bases and J shed 0 bases, with 10 bases lying between them. The CDR3 covers 14 residues. Germline CDR1 reads MNHEY; CDR2 reads SVGAGI.

Here the CDR3 DNA reads TGTGCCAGCTCACCGGGCCAGGCCGATCAGCCCCAGCATTTT. It yields the protein CASSPGQADQPQHF. This rearrangement joins TRBV18 to TRBJ1-5; D ambiguous. Germline V gives CDR1 KGHSH, CDR2 LQKENI. V lost 3 bases to trimming and J lost 5 bases, with 11 bases between them. The CDR3 is 14 amino acids.